This entry features one T cell receptor (beta chain) sequence. What it binds is not known. Other DNA sequences within the sample encode an identical CDR3. This sample is drawn from a study of T cell responses to AZD1222 COVID-19 vaccine. Study outcomes and limitations: The span of vaccine-associated CD4 TCRs extended across spike, with dominance at 160-218 and 743-854. Most donors were white British, females outnumbered males, and clonal diversity was possibly underestimated.

This table comes from immunoSEQ multiplex PCR, and its TCRdb copy is limited to in-frame clones, with some not included. The table lists 70,000 to 90,000 clones, about 82% of them singletons. This CDR3 is built from 13 residues. V lost 1 base and J lost 4, with 10 bases in between. Germline CDR1 reads GTSNPN; CDR2 reads SVGIG (reference sequence). The rearrangement joins TRBV30 to TRBJ1-1; D may be TRBD1 (6 bases). The sequences come from peripheral blood, collected on day 0 of AZD1222 vaccination. The source is an adult in good health. This CDR3 is CAWSAGGGTEAFF. For the CDR3, the DNA is TGTGCCTGGAGTGCGGGAGGGGGCACTGAAGCTTTCTTT.